This passage covers 15 T cell receptor beta chains from one sample sequenced in a study of OX40 agonist ivuxolimab in advanced cancers. The table came from immunoSEQ multiplex PCR; TCRdb's copy has only in-frame clones and leaves some out. The sample includes 90,000 or so clones, roughly 89% seen only once; the top ten take 0.33%. Here the sequenced sample was CD4+ or CD8+ T cells sorted from blood, taken in a trial of the OX40 agonist ivuxolimab. The receptors were gathered from an adult with an advanced solid tumor such as melanoma, head and neck, liver or kidney cancer.

This clone was recorded only once. The genes are TRBV7-9 and TRBJ1-1; 8 bases are a match to TRBD1. Germline V lookup: CDR1 SEHNR, CDR2 FQNEAQ (reference sequence). V shed 7 bases, J shed 10 bases, and the junction held 14 bases outside the gene matches. This CDR3 region has 14 residues. The CDR3 loop is CASNPDRVTSGAFF. CDR3 bases: TGTGCCAGCAACCCGGACAGGGTAACGTCTGGAGCTTTCTTT.

V and J are TRBV27 and TRBJ2-5; the match to TRBD2 covers 7 bases. Looked up from germline, CDR1 is MNHEY and CDR2 is SMNVEV (reference sequence). The CDR3 runs 13 residues. V shed 5 bases and J 4 bases; nucleotides not matched to a gene: 4. CDR3 protein: CASSPGLRETQYF. The CDR3 coding sequence is TGTGCCAGCAGTCCGGGACTAAGAGAGACCCAGTACTTC.

This sequence joins TRBV6-5 and TRBJ1-5; D is unclear. The CDR3 is made up of 14 amino acids. Looked up from germline, CDR1 is MNHEY and CDR2 is SVGAGI. V was shortened by 4 bases and J by 7 bases, with 14 bases between the two germline ends. CDR3 amino acids: CASSLTRVVQPQHF. CDR3 DNA sequence: TGTGCCAGCAGTTTAACGAGGGTCGTACAGCCCCAGCATTTT.

The chain employs TRBV30 and TRBJ1-5; D is possibly TRBD1 (5 bases). The germline gives CDR1 GTSNPN, CDR2 SVGIG (reference sequence). The length of the CDR3 is 13 residues. With 4 bases removed from V and 3 bases from J, the gap between germline ends came to 10 bases. This CDR3 is CAWNAGSNQPQHF. The CDR3 DNA sequence: TGTGCCTGGAACGCAGGGTCCAATCAGCCCCAGCATTTT.

The chain combines TRBV6-1 with TRBJ1-1, with D uncertain. Trimming took off 4 bases at V and 6 bases at J, with 12 bases between the two ends. The CDR3 runs to 13 residues. Per the germline V gene, CDR1 is MNHNS and CDR2 is SASEGT. The CDR3 bases are TGTGCCAGCAGTGTCCAGCTTGACGCTGAAGCTTTCTTT. Encoded protein: CASSVQLDAEAFF.

This chain connects TRBV6-6 to TRBJ2-1; D is uncertain. V lost 0 bases to trimming and J lost 9 bases, with 12 bases between them. CDR3 length equals 14 residues. The germline CDR1 and CDR2 sequences are MNHNY and SVGAGI (reference sequence). The CDR3 nucleotides read TGTGCCAGCAGTTACTCGCAGGTTTCAGGTGAGCAGTTCTTC. Residues: CASSYSQVSGEQFF.

This chain joins TRBV10-2 and TRBJ2-6, with D possibly matching TRBD1 (6 bases). The length of the CDR3 is 14 residues. Germline V lookup: CDR1 WSHSY, CDR2 SAAADI. The V gene lost 4 bases and the J gene lost 5 bases, with 9 bases spanning the gap. CDR3 sequence reads: CASSVGAWANVLTF. As DNA, the CDR3 is TGCGCCAGCAGTGTGGGGGCCTGGGCCAACGTCCTGACTTTC.

The chain has TRBV7-2 and TRBJ1-5; no clear D. The germline V gene encodes CDR1 SGHTA and CDR2 FQGNSA. The V end lost 5 bases, the J end lost 2 bases, and 16 bases lay between the germline ends. This CDR3 is built from 16 residues. CDR3 DNA sequence: TGTGCCAGCAGCCCGCGGGAGGTGGTAGGCAATCAGCCCCAGCATTTT. Its protein is CASSPREVVGNQPQHF.

This clone came up once. This chain joins TRBV7-2 and TRBJ2-4; D remains ambiguous. The CDR3 is 15 residues long. Looked up from germline, CDR1 is SGHTA and CDR2 is FQGNSA. Trimming left V 0 bases short and J 6 bases short, with 12 bases between. The CDR3 is CASSLAENTVNIQYF. The CDR3 DNA reads as TGTGCCAGCAGCTTAGCCGAGAACACCGTAAACATTCAGTACTTC.

V and J are TRBV19 and TRBJ1-2, with a weak D call TRBD1 (5 bases). The CDR3 is 14 residues long. V lost 4 bases, J lost 8 bases, and 17 bases lay in between. Germline lookup yields CDR1 LNHDA and CDR2 SQIVND (reference sequence). The CDR3 is CASSTDTSRRGYTF. As DNA, the CDR3 is TGTGCCAGTAGTACGGACACATCACGCCGGGGCTACACCTTC.

The rearrangement links TRBV29-1 to TRBJ1-2; no definite D call. This CDR3 has 12 residues. Trimming took 5 bases from V and 4 from J, leaving 11 bases between them. Germline V gene sequence: CDR1 SQVTM, CDR2 ANQGSEA. The CDR3 bases are TGCAGCGTTTACGGAGAACTCTATGGCTACACCTTC. It translates to CSVYGELYGYTF.

The chain recombines TRBV19 with TRBJ1-1; the D is unclear. Germline CDR1 and CDR2: LNHDA and SQIVND (reference sequence). This CDR3 has 12 amino acids. Deletions cut 4 bases from V and 9 bases from J, with 12 bases between. As DNA, the CDR3 is TGTGCCAGTAGTAAGGGTTTCAGCCAAGCTTTCTTT. It is translated as CASSKGFSQAFF.

The chain is built from TRBV2 and TRBJ2-1; D gene ambiguous. V was pared by 5 bases and J by 7 bases, with 15 bases between. Germline assignment: CDR1 SNHLY and CDR2 FYNNEI. This CDR3 has 14 residues. The CDR3 DNA follows: TGTGCCAGCAGTTTACGATGGGTGGGGAATGAGCAGTTCTTC. Residues: CASSLRWVGNEQFF.

The chain has TRBV6-5 and TRBJ2-7; TRBD1 agrees at 7 bases. Germline assignment: CDR1 MNHEY and CDR2 SVGAGI. CDR3 length: 13 residues. Germline trimming cut 0 bases from V and 5 bases from J; bases unmatched to any gene: 1. CDR3 nucleotide sequence: TGTGCCAGCAGTTACTCAAGGGGGCACGAGCAGTACTTC. This gives the protein CASSYSRGHEQYF.

This sequence joins TRBV7-9 and TRBJ1-6, with D hard to call. V lost 1 base and J 8 bases, leaving 6 bases between the germline ends. The CDR3 spans 13 residues. The germline V gene encodes CDR1 SEHNR and CDR2 FQNEAQ (reference sequence). The CDR3 spells CASSLGDYSPLHF. Written as DNA, the CDR3 is TGTGCCAGCAGCTTAGGGGATTATTCACCCCTCCACTTT.